This entry lists 2 T cell receptor beta chains sequenced from one sample in a study of blood T cell repertoires in COVID-19. Produced via immunoSEQ multiplex PCR; TCRdb's table is partial and in-frame only. The profile shows about 230,000 clones, about 86% of them singletons. The sequenced material came from PBMCs or T cells enriched from blood (not recorded which). Every receptor here comes from a woman aged 50 to 60 in a cohort exposed to, infected with or recovered from COVID-19 (not recorded which).

The chain links TRBV7-9 to TRBJ2-5; weak D call: TRBD2 (5 bases). Germline V gene sequence: CDR1 SEHNR, CDR2 FQNEAQ (reference sequence). The CDR3 runs 15 residues. Between the trimmed V and J ends, which lost 6 bases and 4 bases, there was a span of 18 bases. The DNA of the CDR3 is TGTGCCAGCAGTTCCATGCCGGGGAGAGGAGAGACCCAGTACTTC. Amino acid sequence: CASSSMPGRGETQYF.

The J gene is TRBJ2-3, the V gene TRBV29-1, with a possible D match to TRBD2 (7 bases). The CDR3 spans 14 residues. The germline V gene encodes CDR1 SQVTM and CDR2 ANQGSEA. V dropped 2 bases and J dropped 4 bases, with 13 bases sitting between them. CDR3 DNA: TGCAGCGTTGAACTGGCGGGGGCGGCAGATACGCAGTATTTT. Translation gives CSVELAGAADTQYF.